These 2 T cell receptor beta chains originate from one sample sequenced in a study of blood T cell repertoires in COVID-19. TCRdb's table, derived via immunoSEQ multiplex PCR, lists solely in-frame clones and lacks some. This sample carries some 120,000 clones, more than 80% of them seen once, and the ten largest clones take 25% to 30%. Sequencing was done on a sample of peripheral blood. The source of these receptors is a man between 70 and 80 years old with active or convalescent COVID-19.

The chain has TRBV10-3 and TRBJ1-3; D ambiguous. The CDR3 runs 13 residues. Trimming pared 2 bases from V and 7 bases from J, leaving 9 bases between. CDR1 and CDR2 (germline): ENHRY, SYGVKD. CDR3 sequence: CAISEAEQNTIYF. The CDR3 bases are TGTGCCATCAGTGAGGCAGAACAGAACACCATATATTTT.

This clone was seen a few times. The rearrangement joins TRBV19 to TRBJ1-2; 7 nucleotides align to TRBD1. CDR1 is LNHDA and CDR2 is SQIVND in the germline V gene (reference sequence). The CDR3 length is 14 residues. The V and J ends lost 7 bases and 6 bases, in that order; junction bases with no gene match: 11. The CDR3: CASITVSGTDGYTF. The CDR3 DNA reads TGTGCCAGTATCACCGTCTCCGGGACAGATGGCTACACCTTC.